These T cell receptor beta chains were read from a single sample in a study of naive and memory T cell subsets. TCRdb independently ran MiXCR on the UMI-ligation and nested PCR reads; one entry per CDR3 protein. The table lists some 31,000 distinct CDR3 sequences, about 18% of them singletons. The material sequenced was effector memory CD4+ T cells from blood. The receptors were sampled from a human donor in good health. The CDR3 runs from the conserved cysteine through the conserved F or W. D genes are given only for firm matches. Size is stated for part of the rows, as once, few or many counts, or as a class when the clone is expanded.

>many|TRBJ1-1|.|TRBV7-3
TGTGCCAGCAGCTTATATGGGGACAAAGGCACTGAAGCTTTCTTT
CASSLYGDKGTEAFF
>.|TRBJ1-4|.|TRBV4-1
TGCGCCAGCAGCCAAGACGGCGGGGTTCGGGATGAAAAACTGTTTTTT
CASSQDGGVRDEKLFF
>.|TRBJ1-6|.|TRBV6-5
TGTGCCAGCAGTTACTCGCCCGGGGGCGCATATAATTCACCCCTCCACTTT
CASSYSPGGAYNSPLHF
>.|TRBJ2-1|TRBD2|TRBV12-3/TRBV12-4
TGTGCCAGCAGTTTCCAGTCGGGGGGAGAGCAGTTCTTC
CASSFQSGGEQFF
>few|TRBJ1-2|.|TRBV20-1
TGCAGTGCCCTGCCCCTCATTAGCGAAGGTTTCTATGGCTACACCTTC
CSALPLISEGFYGYTF
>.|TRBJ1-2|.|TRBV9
.
CASSRRLFGQGSITF
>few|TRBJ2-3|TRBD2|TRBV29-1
TGCAGCGTTCAAAGAGGCCTAGCGGGTGGTTCTACGCAGTATTTT
CSVQRGLAGGSTQYF
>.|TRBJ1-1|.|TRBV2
TGTGCCAGCACCCGTTCTTGGACAGCGAACACTGAAGCTTTCTTT
CASTRSWTANTEAFF
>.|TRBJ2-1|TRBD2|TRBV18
TGTGCCAGCTCACTTGAGAGCCGGACTAGCGGCTACAATGAGCAGTTCTTC
CASSLESRTSGYNEQFF
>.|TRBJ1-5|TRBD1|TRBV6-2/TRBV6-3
TGTGCCAGCAAGCGGAAAACAGGGGTCGCCAATCAGCCCCAGCATTTT
CASKRKTGVANQPQHF
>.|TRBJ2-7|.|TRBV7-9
TGTGCCAGCAGCTTATCGCAAAACTACGAGCAGTACTTC
CASSLSQNYEQYF
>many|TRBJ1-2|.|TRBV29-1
TGCAGCGTTGAGTTGGTACCCTATGGCTACACCTTC
CSVELVPYGYTF
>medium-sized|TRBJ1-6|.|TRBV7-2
TGTGCCAGCAGCTTCCAGGGCTCAAATTCACCCCTCCACTTT
CASSFQGSNSPLHF
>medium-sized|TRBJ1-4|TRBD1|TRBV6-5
TGTGCCAGCAGACCCGGACAGGGTTTGATCTCAAAACTGTTTTTT
CASRPGQGLISKLFF
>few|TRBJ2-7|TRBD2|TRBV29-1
TGCAGCGTCGGCCTAGCGGGAGTGTCCTACGAGCAGTACTTC
CSVGLAGVSYEQYF
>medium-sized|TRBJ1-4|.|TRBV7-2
TGTGCCAGCAGCTTTGGGACAACTAATGAAAAACTGTTTTTT
CASSFGTTNEKLFF
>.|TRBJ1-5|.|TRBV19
TGTGCCAGTAGTATCATGGGGGCGCAGGGCAATCAGCCCCAGCATTTT
CASSIMGAQGNQPQHF
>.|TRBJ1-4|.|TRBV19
TGTGCCAGATCTCGTCCGCGCCAGGCTAATGAAAAACTGTTTTTT
CARSRPRQANEKLFF
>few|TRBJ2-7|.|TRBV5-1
TGCGCCAGCAGTTTTGGCTCCAGCTCCTACGAGCAGTACTTC
CASSFGSSSYEQYF
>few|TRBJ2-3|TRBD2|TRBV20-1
TGCAGTGCTAGGCGCGGGAGGAGTGCAGATACGCAGTATTTT
CSARRGRSADTQYF
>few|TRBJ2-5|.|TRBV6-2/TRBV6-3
TGTGCCAGCAGGCAGCGGACCCAAGAGACCCAGTACTTC
CASRQRTQETQYF
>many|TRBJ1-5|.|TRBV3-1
TGTGCCAGCAGCCAAGACCCGAGGGCAGATCAGCCCCAGCATTTT
CASSQDPRADQPQHF
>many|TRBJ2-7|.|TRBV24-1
TGTGCCACGGCAGAGACAGGAGCGGGCGAGCAGTACTTC
CATAETGAGEQYF
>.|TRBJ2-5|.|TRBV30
TGTGCCTGGAGTCCAGGGACCGCAGGGGCGGTGACCCAGTACTTC
CAWSPGTAGAVTQYF
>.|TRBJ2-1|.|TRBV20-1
TGCAGTCCTGCGTGGAAGAATGAGCAGTTCTTC
CSPAWKNEQFF
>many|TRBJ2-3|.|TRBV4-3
TGCGCCAGCAGCCAAGCGGGTCGGGGCTTCTCCTATACGCAGTATTTT
CASSQAGRGFSYTQYF
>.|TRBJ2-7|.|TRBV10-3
TGTGCCATCAGTGAGACAGGAAGCAGGGCCTACGAGCAGTACTTC
CAISETGSRAYEQYF
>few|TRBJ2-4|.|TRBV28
TGTGCCAGCCGCGCGGGAAACATTCAGTACTTC
CASRAGNIQYF
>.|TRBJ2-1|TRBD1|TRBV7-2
TGTGCCAGCAGCTTAACGGGACAGAACCACAATGAGCAGTTCTTC
CASSLTGQNHNEQFF
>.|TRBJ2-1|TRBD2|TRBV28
TGTGCCAGCAGCCACTCGGGGGCGGGAGGCAAAAATGAGCAGTTCTTC
CASSHSGAGGKNEQFF
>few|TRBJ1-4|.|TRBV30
TGTGCCTGGAGTGTACAAGACTTTGCAACTAATGAAAAACTGTTTTTT
CAWSVQDFATNEKLFF
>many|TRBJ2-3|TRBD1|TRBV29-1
TGCAGCGTCCGCCCGGGACAGGGGGTAGATACGCAGTATTTT
CSVRPGQGVDTQYF
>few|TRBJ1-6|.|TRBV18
TGTGCCAGCTCACCCTTCGGGACAAACGGGAATTCACCCCTCCACTTT
CASSPFGTNGNSPLHF
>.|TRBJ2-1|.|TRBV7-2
TGTGCCAGCAGCTTCCAGCGCTACAATGAGCAGTTCTTC
CASSFQRYNEQFF
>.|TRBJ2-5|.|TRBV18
TGTGCCAGCTCACCGGGGTTACGGGAGACCCAGTACTTC
CASSPGLRETQYF
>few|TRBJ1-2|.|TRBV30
TGTGCCTGGAGTGTCTCCGGACCGAGAACCTATGGCTACACCTTC
CAWSVSGPRTYGYTF
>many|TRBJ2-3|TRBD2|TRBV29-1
TGCAGCGTTGTGGGACTAGCGGGAAGGACAGATACGCAGTATTTT
CSVVGLAGRTDTQYF
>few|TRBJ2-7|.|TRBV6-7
TGTGCCAGGTACGAGCAGTACTTC
CARYEQYF
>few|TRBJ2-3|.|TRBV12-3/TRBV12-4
TGTGCCAGCAGTATTTCAGATACGCAGTATTTT
CASSISDTQYF
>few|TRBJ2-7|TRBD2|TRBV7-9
TGTGCCAGCAGCCCGCTTAGTGCGGGAGGTGAATACGAGCAGTACTTC
CASSPLSAGGEYEQYF
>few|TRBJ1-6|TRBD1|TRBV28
TGTGCCAGCAGTTTACCCGGGACAGCTAATTCACCCCTCCACTTT
CASSLPGTANSPLHF
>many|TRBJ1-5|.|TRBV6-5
TGTGCCAGCAGTTATCGGGGGTCGGGCAATCAGCCCCAGCATTTT
CASSYRGSGNQPQHF
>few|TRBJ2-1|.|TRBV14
TGTGCCAGCAGCCAAGATACTCACAATGAGCAGTTCTTC
CASSQDTHNEQFF
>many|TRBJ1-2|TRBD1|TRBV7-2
TGTGCCAGCAGCCCTCAAGTGCGGACAGGGAACGGCTACACCTTC
CASSPQVRTGNGYTF
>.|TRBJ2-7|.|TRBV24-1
TGTGCCACCAGGGACAACTCCTACGAGCAGTACTTC
CATRDNSYEQYF
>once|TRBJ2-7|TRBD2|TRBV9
TGTGCCAGCAGCGTAGACGGGGGGGGAACCTACGAGCAGTACTTC
CASSVDGGGTYEQYF
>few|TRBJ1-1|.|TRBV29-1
TGCAGCGTTGGGGAGCGGGGGACCCGAGGGACTGAAGCTTTCTTT
CSVGERGTRGTEAFF
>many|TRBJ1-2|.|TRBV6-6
TGTGCCAGCAATAGAGGCAGGGACTATGGCTACACCTTC
CASNRGRDYGYTF
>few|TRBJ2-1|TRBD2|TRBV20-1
TGCAGTGCTCCTCGGCTAGCGGGAGGCCATGAGCAGTTCTTC
CSAPRLAGGHEQFF
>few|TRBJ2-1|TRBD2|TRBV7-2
TGTGCCAGCAGCTTACTAGCGGGAGGATTGTATGAGCAGTTCTTC
CASSLLAGGLYEQFF
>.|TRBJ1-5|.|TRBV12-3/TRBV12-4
TGTGCCAGCAGTTCCTCTTTTGGGAGCAATCAGCCCCAGCATTTT
CASSSSFGSNQPQHF
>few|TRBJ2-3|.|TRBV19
TGTGCCAGTAGTATCTGGGGGACAGATACGCAGTATTTT
CASSIWGTDTQYF
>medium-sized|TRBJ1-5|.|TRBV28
TGTGCCAGCAGTTTATCCGCGAAGTGGGAGCGCAATCAGCCCCAGCATTTT
CASSLSAKWERNQPQHF
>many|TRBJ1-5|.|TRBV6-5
TGTGCCAGCAGTTACGGGAGACACTCGCCCCAGCATTTT
CASSYGRHSPQHF
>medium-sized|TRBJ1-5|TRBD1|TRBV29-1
TGCAGCGTTCGGACAGGGGATCAGCCCCAGCATTTT
CSVRTGDQPQHF
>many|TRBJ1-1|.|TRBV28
TGTGCCAGCACCGGCGGTAGGGTTGACGGTATAGTCTGGGCGAACACTGAAGCTTTCTTT
CASTGGRVDGIVWANTEAFF
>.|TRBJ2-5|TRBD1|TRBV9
TGTGCCAGCAGCGTTGGGACAGGTTCCCTTCAAGAGACCCAGTACTTC
CASSVGTGSLQETQYF